This T cell receptor (beta chain) was obtained from a study of OX40 agonist ivuxolimab in advanced cancers. For context, the study as a whole: The costimulatory receptor OX40 (CD134) was targeted by ivuxolimab, a fully human IgG2 agonistic monoclonal antibody. Intravenous ivuxolimab was administered to patients every 2 weeks at six dose levels: 0.01, 0.1, 0.3, 1.5, 3 and 10 mg/kg. Among the roughly 52 dose-escalation patients, around 20 had hepatocellular carcinoma, 15 or so melanoma, 9 renal cell carcinoma and 9 head and neck cancer. The dose-escalation cohort was around 84% male with a mean age of approximately 60 years, ranging from about 23 to 85. Prior anti-PD-1, anti-PD-L1 or anti-CTLA-4 therapy was permitted, and approximately 40% of dose-escalation patients had received checkpoint inhibitors. Partial responses were achieved by three dose-escalation patients, of whom one had hepatocellular carcinoma and two had cutaneous melanoma. The point of sequencing TCRbeta in the periphery was to test whether ivuxolimab changed TCR sequence diversity and drove clonal T-cell expansion. The paper covers the monotherapy dose-escalation part of the phase I ivuxolimab trial, which included N of about 56 patients. Broader findings and caveats from the paper: Partial responders in the 0.1-3.0 mg/kg groups had among the lowest normalized peripheral clonal expansion, especially among CD8+ T cells. At doses of 0.1 to 3.0 mg/kg, clonal expansion of both CD4+ and CD8+ T cells in blood was seen between baseline and week 6. The antigen specificity of the clonally expanded peripheral T cells was not determined. Low levels of normalized T-cell clonal expansion were also seen in some patients who did not respond. After ivuxolimab, more expanded clones were found on average in CD8+ T cells than in CD4+ T cells.

Genomic DNA was extracted from sorted cells for sequencing of the TCRbeta CDR3 region. The immunoSEQ Assay was used for sequencing of TCRbeta CDR3 regions. TCRdb stores this immuneACCESS table with in-frame sequences only. Part of the clones is absent; in the studies checked, under half of the shortfall reflects unresolved V genes, and no reason is known for the rest. In all, the sample holds approximately 64,000 clones, and 87% of those were seen once. The ten largest clones capture approximately 2.8% of the sample. The CDR3 sequence holds 11 residues, the cysteine and phenylalanine included. Solely the CDR3 DNA is kept, with 33 bases framed from the first base. CDR1 and CDR2, per the germline V gene, are MNHEY and SVGAGI. At the junction V is shortened by 8 bases and J by 3 bases, with 6 bases in between. About this clone itself: This receptor's antigen is unknown. There are no base qualities to consult, and no much larger clone falls within one base.

Patients with a history of autoimmune disease or receiving systemic immunosuppression were excluded from the trial. Peripheral blood for TCR sequencing was collected from all dose cohorts at baseline, on cycle 4 day 1, and on cycle 7 day 1. Samples came from an open-label, multicenter, first-in-human phase I dose-escalation trial of ivuxolimab. The trial enrolled adults with locally advanced or metastatic head and neck squamous cell, hepatocellular, melanoma or renal cell carcinoma. Before TCR sequencing, CD4+ T cells and CD8+ T cells were sorted from peripheral blood as separate populations. This sequence was found in an adult with an advanced solid tumor such as melanoma, head and neck, liver or kidney cancer. The V and J genes are TRBV6-5 and TRBJ2-3, with no D gene named confidently. The source material was CD4+ or CD8+ T cells sorted from blood, sampled in a trial of the OX40 agonist ivuxolimab. The bases are TGTGCCAGCGGCCGGACAGATACGCAGTATTTT. This sequence encodes CASGRTDTQYF.